This passage covers 16 T cell receptor beta chains from one sample sequenced in a study of metastatic and nonmetastatic thyroid tumors. Thyroid surgery had not been preceded by any treatment in any patient. TCRdb re-analyzed the PCR reads through MiXCR. Of about 9,600 clones listed, about a third were seen once; the top ten hold roughly 4.8%. Source material: tumor tissue. These receptor sequences come from a female donor with papillary thyroid cancer or a benign thyroid nodule (not recorded which). Some clones in this sample may be carry-over from other donors' samples.

This clone was counted at least ten times. The chain has TRBV5-1 and TRBJ2-5, with unresolved D. V was trimmed by 5 bases and J by 1 base, leaving 9 bases between them. The germline V gene encodes CDR1 SGHRS and CDR2 YFSETQ. The CDR3 consists of 13 residues. CDR3 coding DNA: TGCGCCAGCAGGACCCGAGTCCAAGAGACCCAGTACTTC. Protein: CASRTRVQETQYF. Variable domain in full (rest from reference TRBV5-1 and TRBJ2-5): KAGVTQTPRYLIKTRGQQVTLSCSPISGHRSVSWYQQTPGQGLQFLFEYFSETQRNKGNFPGRFSGRQFSNSRSEMNVSTLELGDSALYLCASRTRVQETQYFGPGTRLLVL.

The V and J genes are TRBV4-1 and TRBJ1-2, with TRBD1 as a possible D gene (5 bases). CDR1 and CDR2 (germline): MGHRA, YSYEKL. The length of the CDR3 is 15 residues. V lost 0 bases and J 2 bases, leaving 10 bases between the germline ends. CDR3 sequence reads: CASSQEGVGNYGYTF. The CDR3 coding sequence is TGCGCCAGCAGCCAAGAGGGGGTGGGAAACTATGGCTACACCTTC.

This chain connects TRBV15 to TRBJ2-7, with D maybe TRBD2 (7 bases). The CDR3 is 18 residues long. CDR1 and CDR2 (germline): LNHNV, YYDKDF (reference sequence). The V and J ends lost 0 bases and 2 bases respectively, with 20 bases between them. Written as DNA, the CDR3 is TGTGCCACCAGCAGAGATTCGGGAGGACGGGGGCCGACCTACGAGCAGTACTTC. Its protein is CATSRDSGGRGPTYEQYF.

The V gene is TRBV20-1, the J gene TRBJ1-2, with TRBD1 matching 7 bases. V lost 8 bases and J lost 7; bases outside the gene matches: 13. The germline V gene has CDR1 DFQATT and CDR2 SNEGSKA (reference sequence). The CDR3 covers 13 residues. The CDR3: CSSSGTEFFGYTF. The CDR3 DNA sequence: TGCAGTTCGTCCGGGACAGAGTTCTTTGGCTACACCTTC.

This sequence joins TRBV27 and TRBJ2-3; D call uncertain. V lost 4 bases and J 4 bases, leaving 12 bases between the germline ends. The CDR3 length is 14 residues. The V gene's germline CDR1 is MNHEY and CDR2 SMNVEV (reference sequence). In DNA, the CDR3 is TGTGCCAGCAGTTGGAGCCCACCGCCAGATACGCAGTATTTT. Amino acids: CASSWSPPPDTQYF.

This clone was picked up a small number of times. The junction shows a germline mismatch at one end, possibly a read error. The V gene is TRBV6-5, the J gene TRBJ2-2; 7 bases agree with TRBD1. Germline CDR1 reads MNHEY; CDR2 reads SVGAGI. The CDR3 covers 16 residues. In nucleotides, the CDR3 is TGTGCCAGCAGTTACTCGGTGGTACAGGGGACCGGGGATCTGTTTTTT. This gives the protein CASSYSVVQGTGDLFF.

The chain is built from TRBV7-8 and TRBJ2-7, with TRBD2 matching over 13 bases. Germline V gives CDR1 SGHVS, CDR2 FQNEAQ. Trimming at V came to 1 base and at J to 3 bases, leaving 9 bases not matched to a gene. The CDR3 has 18 amino acids. CDR3 in amino acids: CASSLVLAGGPTYYEQYF. Here the CDR3 DNA reads TGTGCCAGCAGCTTAGTACTAGCGGGAGGGCCTACCTACTACGAGCAGTACTTC.

The chain uses TRBV20-1 and TRBJ2-7; D is perhaps TRBD2 (6 bases). The germline CDR1 and CDR2 sequences are DFQATT and SNEGSKA (reference sequence). The CDR3 runs 14 residues. V was clipped by 5 bases and J by 2 bases, with 16 bases between them. Here the CDR3 DNA reads TGCAGTGCTGGGGAGCGGCCGGGGGCCTACGAGCAGTACTTC. Translating gives CSAGERPGAYEQYF.

The V call is TRBV7-2, the J call TRBJ2-7, with TRBD1 matching over 7 bases. CDR1 is SGHTA, CDR2 FQGNSA, per germline. Trimming at V came to 5 bases and at J to 3 bases, leaving 10 bases not matched to a gene. This CDR3 has 15 residues. The CDR3 DNA reads TGTGCCAGCAGCCAGAGCCAGGGGGTGGGCTACGAGCAGTACTTC. Amino acids: CASSQSQGVGYEQYF.

There are a few counts of this clone. This rearrangement joins TRBV5-1 to TRBJ2-3; 8 nucleotides align to TRBD1. The CDR3 spans 17 residues. Germline lookup yields CDR1 SGHRS and CDR2 YFSETQ. V gave up 0 bases and J gave up 0 bases; unmatched junction bases: 6. CDR3 in amino acids: CASSLAAGGKSTDTQYF. In nucleotides, the CDR3 is TGCGCCAGCAGCTTGGCGGCAGGGGGCAAGAGCACAGATACGCAGTATTTT.

This rearrangement joins TRBV28 to TRBJ1-1; tentatively, D is TRBD1 (6 bases). This CDR3 is built from 13 residues. Germline V gives CDR1 MDHEN, CDR2 SYDVKM. Deletions cut 5 bases from V and 8 bases from J, with 15 bases between. The CDR3 DNA follows: TGTGCCAGCAGTCCCCGGGGGCAGATAGAAGCTTTCTTT. It specifies CASSPRGQIEAFF.

V and J are TRBV2 and TRBJ1-3; D is perhaps TRBD1 (6 bases). The CDR3 is 14 residues long. V was shortened by 9 bases and J by 0 bases, with 12 bases between the two germline ends. CDR1 is SNHLY and CDR2 is FYNNEI in the germline V gene. The CDR3 nucleotides read TGTGCCAGATCGACAGGAGACTCTGGAAACACCATATATTTT. Translation: CARSTGDSGNTIYF.

This clone is termed medium-sized. J is TRBJ2-6 and V is TRBV16; 7 nucleotides align to TRBD1. CDR3 length: 17 residues. V gave up 1 base and J gave up 2 bases; unmatched junction bases: 5. Per germline, CDR1 KGHSY and CDR2 FQNENV. The chain's CDR3 is CASSQLTGPPGANVLTF. Written as DNA, the CDR3 is TGTGCCAGCAGCCAATTGACAGGGCCACCTGGGGCCAACGTCCTGACTTTC.

This clone was found a few times. The chain joins TRBV10-3 to TRBJ2-7; D remains unclear. The ends were cut back, 2 bases at V and 0 bases at J, with 5 bases in the middle. The CDR3 loop spans 13 amino acids. Germline V gives CDR1 ENHRY, CDR2 SYGVKD. The CDR3, as DNA: TGTGCCATCAGTGAGAGGAGCTCCTACGAGCAGTACTTC. This sequence encodes CAISERSSYEQYF.

This clone was picked up many times. This chain connects TRBV7-3 to TRBJ1-2; D is unresolved. The CDR3 runs to 13 residues. Germline V gene data show CDR1 as SGHTA and CDR2 as FQGTGA. Deletions cut 2 bases from V and 2 bases from J, with 6 bases between. The CDR3 is CASSLGKNYGYTF. The CDR3 region has the DNA TGTGCCAGCAGCTTAGGCAAGAACTATGGCTACACCTTC.

The chain couples TRBV18 to TRBJ1-2, with D hard to call. Between the trimmed V and J ends, which lost 2 bases and 0 bases, there was a span of 10 bases. The CDR3 runs to 15 residues. The germline V gene has CDR1 KGHSH and CDR2 LQKENI. CDR3 in DNA: TGTGCCAGCTCACCAGGCTCCAGTACTAACTATGGCTACACCTTC. Translation: CASSPGSSTNYGYTF.